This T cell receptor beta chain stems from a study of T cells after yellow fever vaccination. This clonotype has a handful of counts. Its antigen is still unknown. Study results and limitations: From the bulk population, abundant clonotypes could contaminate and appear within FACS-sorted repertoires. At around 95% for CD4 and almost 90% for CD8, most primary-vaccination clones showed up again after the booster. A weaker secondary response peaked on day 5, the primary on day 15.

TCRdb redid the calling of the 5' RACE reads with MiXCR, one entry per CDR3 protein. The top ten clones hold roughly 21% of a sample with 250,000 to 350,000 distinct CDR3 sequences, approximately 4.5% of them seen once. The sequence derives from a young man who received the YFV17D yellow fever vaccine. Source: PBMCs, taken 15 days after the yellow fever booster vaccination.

CDR3 sequence (DNA): TGCGCCAGCAGCTTGGATCCAGGTCAGGGGGGCTATGGCTACACCTTC. It encodes CASSLDPGQGGYGYTF. The V gene is TRBV5-1, the J gene TRBJ1-2; 7 bases are shared with TRBD1. In germline, CDR1 is SGHRS, CDR2 YFSETQ. The trim removed 0 bases at V and 4 bases at J, leaving 9 bases unmatched. This CDR3 is built from 16 residues.